The rows below give T cell receptor beta chains drawn from one sample of a study of T cells after yellow fever vaccination. MiXCR, applied by TCRdb to the 5' RACE reads, yields one record per CDR3 protein. The sample lists 350,000 or so distinct CDR3 sequences; about 8.3% were seen once. The specimen was PBMCs, collected about 41 days after the first yellow fever vaccination. Receptor source: a man younger than 35 who received the YFV17D yellow fever vaccine. CDR3s include the opening cysteine and the closing phenylalanine or tryptophan. The D gene is left open where the match is weak. Clone size appears in some rows only: once, few, many, or a class for an expanded clone.

D gene	V gene	clone size	J gene	CDR3 protein	CDR3 DNA
.	TRBV24-1	many	TRBJ1-1	CATRFGEAFF	TGTGCCACCAGATTCGGTGAAGCTTTCTTT
.	TRBV12-3/TRBV12-4	few	TRBJ2-3	CASSLVWGADTQYF	TGTGCCAGCAGTTTAGTGTGGGGCGCAGATACGCAGTATTTT
.	TRBV6-1	.	TRBJ1-4	CASNQMGGSWNEKLFF	TGTGCCAGCAACCAAATGGGGGGCAGTTGGAATGAAAAACTGTTTTTT
.	TRBV7-2	.	TRBJ2-7	CASSWNRNRYEQYF	TGTGCCAGCAGTTGGAACAGAAATCGCTACGAGCAGTACTTC
TRBD1	TRBV6-5	few	TRBJ1-2	CASSYAGTEYGYTF	TGTGCCAGCAGTTACGCCGGGACAGAGTATGGCTACACCTTC
.	TRBV18	once	TRBJ2-2	CASSPLSFEGELFF	TGTGCCAGCTCACCGTTGAGCTTCGAGGGGGAGCTGTTTTTT
TRBD2	TRBV3-1	.	TRBJ2-3	CASSQVLAGGKDTQYF	TGTGCCAGCAGCCAAGTACTAGCGGGGGGGAAAGATACGCAGTATTTT
.	TRBV29-1	few	TRBJ1-1	CSVGMASATEAFF	TGCAGCGTTGGAATGGCCAGCGCCACTGAAGCTTTCTTT
.	TRBV6-2/TRBV6-3	few	TRBJ2-2	CASSYQRNTGELFF	TGTGCCAGCAGTTACCAGCGGAACACCGGGGAGCTGTTTTTT
.	TRBV12-3/TRBV12-4	few	TRBJ2-5	CASSFSDWQETQYF	TGTGCCAGCAGCTTCTCGGACTGGCAAGAGACCCAGTACTTC
TRBD2	TRBV7-6	few	TRBJ2-6	CASSLVAGGRNSGANVLTF	TGTGCCAGCAGCTTAGTGGCGGGGGGTCGAAACTCTGGGGCCAACGTCCTGACTTTC
TRBD1	TRBV12-3/TRBV12-4	.	TRBJ1-2	CASRGTGVTTYGYTF	TGTGCCAGCAGAGGGACAGGTGTGACCACCTATGGCTACACCTTC
.	TRBV12-3/TRBV12-4	few	TRBJ2-4	CASSKTGEGNIQYF	TGTGCCAGCAGTAAGACAGGGGAGGGAAACATTCAGTACTTC
TRBD2	TRBV7-2	.	TRBJ2-5	CASSSGLAQQETQYF	TGTGCCAGCAGCTCGGGACTAGCTCAACAAGAGACCCAGTACTTC
.	TRBV6-2/TRBV6-3	few	TRBJ1-4	CASSRVLLSTNEKLFF	TGTGCCAGCAGTCGGGTTCTCCTTTCAACTAATGAAAAACTGTTTTTT
.	TRBV14	few	TRBJ2-2	CASSQAWATGELFF	TGTGCCAGCAGCCAAGCCTGGGCGACCGGGGAGCTGTTTTTT
TRBD2	TRBV4-2	.	TRBJ2-5	CASSQDWAGGLSKTQYF	TGTGCCAGCAGCCAAGATTGGGCGGGGGGGCTTAGTAAGACCCAGTACTTC
.	TRBV5-4	.	TRBJ2-1	CASSQNLISEQFF	TGTGCCAGCAGTCAGAACTTAATCAGTGAGCAGTTCTTC
TRBD1	TRBV7-9	.	TRBJ2-1	CASSFGQGSTEQFF	TGTGCCAGCAGCTTCGGACAGGGGAGTACTGAGCAGTTCTTC
.	TRBV7-2	few	TRBJ2-1	CASSLEVLSYNEQFF	TGTGCCAGCAGCTTAGAAGTGCTCTCCTACAATGAGCAGTTCTTC
.	TRBV6-6	.	TRBJ1-1	CASSSDTLNTEAFF	TGTGCCAGCAGTTCAGACACCCTGAACACTGAAGCTTTCTTT
.	TRBV13	few	TRBJ2-7	CASSLRGIAYEQYF	TGTGCCAGCAGCTTACGAGGGATAGCCTACGAGCAGTACTTC
TRBD2	TRBV11-2	few	TRBJ2-2	CASSLKPGTSGANTGELFF	TGTGCCAGCAGCCTAAAGCCCGGGACTAGCGGGGCGAACACCGGGGAGCTGTTTTTT
.	TRBV6-5	.	TRBJ1-1	CASSYSITGTRGRNTEAFF	TGTGCCAGCAGTTACTCAATAACGGGCACCCGTGGAAGGAACACTGAAGCTTTCTTT
.	TRBV27	.	TRBJ1-6	CASSYRDNNSPLHF	TGTGCCAGCAGTTACCGGGACAACAATTCACCCCTCCACTTT
TRBD1	TRBV24-1	many	TRBJ2-1	CATSDKGQGQEQFF	TGTGCCACCAGTGACAAGGGACAGGGCCAGGAGCAGTTCTTC
.	TRBV6-6	.	TRBJ2-1	CASSYRDNEQFF	TGTGCCAGCAGCTACAGGGACAATGAGCAGTTCTTC
.	TRBV6-5	few	TRBJ2-7	CASSYSWDGAYEQYF	TGTGCCAGCAGTTACTCTTGGGACGGGGCCTACGAGCAGTACTTC
.	TRBV30	.	TRBJ1-2	CAWGWGRAGGGYTF	TGTGCCTGGGGTTGGGGCCGAGCGGGTGGAGGCTACACCTTC
TRBD2	TRBV6-6	few	TRBJ2-5	CASSYAGEETQYF	TGTGCCAGCAGTTACGCGGGGGAAGAGACCCAGTACTTC
.	TRBV5-4	few	TRBJ1-3	CASSLGLSSSGNTIYF	TGTGCCAGCAGCTTGGGGCTGTCGAGCTCTGGAAACACCATATATTTT
.	TRBV11-3	few	TRBJ2-7	CASSLGSARTYEQYF	TGTGCCAGCAGCTTAGGTAGCGCACGTACCTACGAGCAGTACTTC
.	TRBV9	few	TRBJ1-3	CASSVTGSGNTIYF	TGTGCCAGCAGTGTCACAGGGTCTGGAAACACCATATATTTT
.	TRBV12-3/TRBV12-4	.	TRBJ1-6	CASFLSGSNSPLHF	TGTGCCAGCTTCCTCTCCGGGAGCAATTCACCCCTCCACTTT
.	TRBV7-2	.	TRBJ2-3	CASSSGYSTDTQYF	TGTGCCAGCAGCTCAGGATACAGCACAGATACGCAGTATTTT
TRBD1	TRBV6-5	many	TRBJ2-1	CASSPSRTGSSYNEQFF	TGTGCCAGCAGTCCCTCGAGGACAGGTAGCTCCTACAATGAGCAGTTCTTC